This T cell receptor beta chain was sequenced during a study of vaccination effects on CD4 cells after COVID-19. Trimming removed 1 base from V and 0 bases from J; junction bases left unmatched: 3. The CDR3 extends over 16 amino acids. Germline V lookup: CDR1 LGHDT, CDR2 YNNKEL (reference sequence). This table comes from immunoSEQ multiplex PCR, and its TCRdb copy is limited to in-frame clones, with some not included. The data hold more than 60,000 clones, with around 70% observed a single time. Concerning this clone: The antigen is undetermined.

It was after nine to ten days of culture that CD4+ T cells were isolated. Two-dose vaccination with either BNT162b2 or mRNA-1273 was given to the participants. The sequence was obtained from a human donor who received a COVID-19 vaccine. V is TRBV3-1 (or the pseudogene TRBV3-2) and J is TRBJ2-3; 8 nucleotides agree with TRBD2. The sequencing used CD4+ T cells from PBMCs cultured without peptide, collected after COVID-19 vaccination. CDR3 in amino acids: CASSQARLASTDTQYF. In DNA, the CDR3 is TGTGCCAGCAGCCAAGCCCGACTAGCGAGCACAGATACGCAGTATTTT.